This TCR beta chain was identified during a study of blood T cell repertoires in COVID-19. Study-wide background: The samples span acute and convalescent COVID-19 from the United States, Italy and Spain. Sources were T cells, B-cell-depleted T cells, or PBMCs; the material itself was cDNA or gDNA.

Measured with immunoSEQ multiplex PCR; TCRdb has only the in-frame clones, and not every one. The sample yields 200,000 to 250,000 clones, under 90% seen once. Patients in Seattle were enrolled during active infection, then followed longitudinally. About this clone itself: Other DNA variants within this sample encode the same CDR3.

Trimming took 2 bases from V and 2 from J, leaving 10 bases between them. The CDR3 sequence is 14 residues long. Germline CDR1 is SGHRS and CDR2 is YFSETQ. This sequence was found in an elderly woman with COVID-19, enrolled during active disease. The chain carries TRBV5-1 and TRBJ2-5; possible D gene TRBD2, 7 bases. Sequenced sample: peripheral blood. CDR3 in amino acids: CASSLGGGQETQYF. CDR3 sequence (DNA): TGCGCCAGCAGCTTAGGGGGGGGACAAGAGACCCAGTACTTC.